This T cell receptor beta chain was identified in a study of shared clonotypes between healthy human individuals. Whole-study results and caveats: What naive subsets generally showed was a larger estimated richness than memory subsets showed.

TCRdb keeps only in-frame clones here, not all; method: immunoSEQ multiplex PCR. The data contain around 1.6 million clones, about 98% of them singletons. For this clone: Its specificity is not known.

Germline V lookup: CDR1 SGHVS, CDR2 FNYEAQ. CDR3 length: 15 residues. V dropped 4 bases and J dropped 3; count of bases not matched to a gene: 4. The chain combines TRBV7-6 with TRBJ2-5; TRBD2 matches 11 bases. The receptor was derived from a man aged 25 to 40 in good health. Source material: naive CD4+ T cells sorted from blood. The subset: CD45RA+ positively selected. CDR3 sequence reads: CASSYSGRGEETQYF. In DNA, the CDR3 is TGTGCCAGCAGCTATAGCGGGAGGGGGGAAGAGACCCAGTACTTC. The variable domain in full, with the rest retrieved from reference TRBV7-6 and TRBJ2-5, is GAGVSQSPRYKVTKRGQDVALRCDPISGHVSLYWYRQALGQGPEFLTYFNYEAQQDKSGLPNDRFSAERPEGSISTLTIQRTEQRDSAMYRCASSYSGRGEETQYFGPGTRLLVL.